The following is a TCR beta chain sequence with its context. Its antigen is still unknown. No much larger clone is present one base from it, and per-base qualities are unavailable. The sample belongs to a study of CD8 T cells in Susac syndrome (dated 2019 in TCRdb). Background for the entire study: Among the sequenced Susac syndrome patients, more than five had clinically active disease and roughly eight were in clinical remission. At blood withdrawal, Susac syndrome patients were either therapy-naive, taking corticosteroids (in some cases with IVIg as well), or taking IVIg alone. Whether CD8+ T cell activation and differentiation in Susac syndrome was antigen driven was tested using repertoire sequencing.

The germline ends are 3 bases apart after V is trimmed by 3 bases and J by 7 bases. Measured from the cysteine to the phenylalanine, the CDR3 is 11 residues long. Here the CDR3 DNA is all that survives: 33 bases in frame from base 1. The germline V gene supplies CDR1 SGHTA and CDR2 FQGNSA. RNA was extracted with the RNeasy kit and roughly 0.45 to 1 ug was reverse transcribed using random hexamers. The immunoSEQ multiplex PCR assay, which covers 54 Vbeta and 13 Jbeta segments, was used to amplify TCR beta CDR3 regions. PCR amplification bias was corrected using a synthetic template baseline for primer optimization and computational correction. Per the source publication's procedure: Reads were assigned to V, D and J genes according to IMGT and analyzed in immunoSEQ Analyzer, with only productive sequences retained. Clonality was computed as one minus Shannon entropy normalized by log2 of the number of productive unique sequences. For each patient and control, public and private clones were evaluated within the 100 most prevalent clones. A clone was defined as Susac-specific if it was absent from the healthy and MS cohorts, from some 1,100 published viral clones and from other ImmuneACCESS disease sequences. The public sequencing data were trimmed at Q25 with fastp and processed into clonotypes with MiXCR by TCRdb, which kept only in-frame beta chains. Every entry covers one CDR3 protein and lists the most common genes and DNA from its rows. Here the V and J calls rest on TCRdb's processing, not on the authors' analysis. The sample data list more than 110,000 distinct CDR3 sequences, and more than 85% of these were observed just once. The top ten clonotypes cover 0.14% of the sample.

Peripheral blood CD8+ and CD4+ T cells from healthy donors, Susac syndrome patients and multiple sclerosis patients were profiled using high-throughput TCR beta sequencing. Recently defined diagnostic criteria for definite or probable disease were met by the Susac syndrome patients. Bulk CD8+ and CD4+ T cells were purified magnetically by negative isolation, whereas CD8+ TEMRA cells were enriched by FACS. Blood was collected in EDTA tubes and processed within 24 hours, with PBMCs isolated through density gradient centrifugation. PBMCs intended for TCR sequencing were frozen in liquid nitrogen and were later thawed in a 37 degrees C water bath. The sorted or isolated CD4+, CD8+ and CD8+ TEMRA cells had a purity of 90% or higher. Paper-wide results and their limitations: The CD4+ T cell repertoire of patients with Susac syndrome showed no detectable clonal expansion. The study acknowledged that relatively few individuals were included in the TCR sequencing and HLA analysis.

Recombination joined TRBV7-2 with TRBJ2-2, with the D gene too uncertain to name. Sample: CD4+ T cells from PBMCs. This clonotype originated in a human donor with Susac syndrome. The CDR3 reads as follows: CASSFLGELFF. The nucleotide sequence reads as follows: TGTGCCAGCAGCTTCCTCGGGGAGCTGTTTTTT.